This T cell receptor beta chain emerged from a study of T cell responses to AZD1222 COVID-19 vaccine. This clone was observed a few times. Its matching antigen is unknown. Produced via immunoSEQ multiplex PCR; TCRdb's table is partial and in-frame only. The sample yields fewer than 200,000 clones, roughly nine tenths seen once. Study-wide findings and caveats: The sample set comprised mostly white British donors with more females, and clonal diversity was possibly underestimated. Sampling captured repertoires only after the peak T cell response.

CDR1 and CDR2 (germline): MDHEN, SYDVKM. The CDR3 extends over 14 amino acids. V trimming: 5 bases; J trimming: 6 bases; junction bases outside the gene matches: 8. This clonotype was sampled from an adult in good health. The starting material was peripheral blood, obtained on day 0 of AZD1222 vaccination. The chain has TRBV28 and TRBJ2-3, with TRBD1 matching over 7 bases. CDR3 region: CASSPDREDDTQYF. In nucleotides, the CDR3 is TGTGCCAGCAGTCCAGACAGGGAAGATGATACGCAGTATTTT.